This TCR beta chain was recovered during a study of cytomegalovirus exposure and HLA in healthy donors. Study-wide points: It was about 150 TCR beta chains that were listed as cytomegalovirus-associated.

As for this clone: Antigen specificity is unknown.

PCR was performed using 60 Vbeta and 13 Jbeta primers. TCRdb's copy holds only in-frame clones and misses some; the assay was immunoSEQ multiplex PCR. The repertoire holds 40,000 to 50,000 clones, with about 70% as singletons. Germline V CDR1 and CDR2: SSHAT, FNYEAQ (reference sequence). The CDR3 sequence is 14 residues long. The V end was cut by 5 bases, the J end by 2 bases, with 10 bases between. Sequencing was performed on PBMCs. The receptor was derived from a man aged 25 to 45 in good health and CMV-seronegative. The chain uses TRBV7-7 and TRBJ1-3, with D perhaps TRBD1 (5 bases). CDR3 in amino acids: CASSQAGPGNTIYF. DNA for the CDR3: TGTGCCAGCAGCCAGGCAGGGCCTGGAAACACCATATATTTT.